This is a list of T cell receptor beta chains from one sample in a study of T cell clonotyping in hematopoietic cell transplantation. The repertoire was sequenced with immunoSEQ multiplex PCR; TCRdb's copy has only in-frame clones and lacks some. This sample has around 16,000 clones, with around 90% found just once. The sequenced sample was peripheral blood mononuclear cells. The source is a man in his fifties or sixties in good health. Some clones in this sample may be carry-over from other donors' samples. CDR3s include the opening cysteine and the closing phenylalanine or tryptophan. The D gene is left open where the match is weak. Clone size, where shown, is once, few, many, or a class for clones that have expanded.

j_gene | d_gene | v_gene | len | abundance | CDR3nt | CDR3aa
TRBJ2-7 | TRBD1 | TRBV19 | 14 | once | TGTGCCAGTAGACGACAGGGGAACTCCTACGAGCAGTACTTC | CASRRQGNSYEQYF
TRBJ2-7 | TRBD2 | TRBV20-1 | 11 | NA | TGCAGTGGGACTAGCGGCTACGAGCAGTACTTC | CSGTSGYEQYF
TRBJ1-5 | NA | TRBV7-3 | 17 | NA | TGTGCCAGCAAAAAACTCCGGGACCTACCTAGCAATCAGCCCCAGCATTTT | CASKKLRDLPSNQPQHF
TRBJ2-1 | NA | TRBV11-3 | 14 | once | TGTGCCAGCAGCTTACCCAGAGGGTTCCGGGAGCAGTTCTTC | CASSLPRGFREQFF
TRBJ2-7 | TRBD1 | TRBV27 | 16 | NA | TGTGCCAGCAGTCTTAGGGGACAGGGAAGCTCGAACGAGCAGTACTTC | CASSLRGQGSSNEQYF
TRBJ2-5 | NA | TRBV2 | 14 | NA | TGTGCCAGCAGTGGACAACTAGTTTTTGAGACCCAGTACTTC | CASSGQLVFETQYF
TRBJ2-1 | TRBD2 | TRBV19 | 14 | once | TGTGCCAGCGCTAGCGGGGGATCCTACAATGAGCAGTTCTTC | CASASGGSYNEQFF
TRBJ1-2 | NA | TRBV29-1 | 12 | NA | TGCAGCGTTGGATGGGGGGCGAATGGCTACACCTTC | CSVGWGANGYTF
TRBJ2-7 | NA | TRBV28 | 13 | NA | TGTGCCAGCAGTTTACGGAGCCTCTACGAGCAGTACTTC | CASSLRSLYEQYF
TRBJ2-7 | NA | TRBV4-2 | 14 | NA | TGTGCCAGCAGCCAAGTTAGTCCGAAGTCAGAGCAGTACTTC | CASSQVSPKSEQYF
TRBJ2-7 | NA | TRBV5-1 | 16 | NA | TGCGCCAGCAGCTTGGAAGGACAGCCAACGACCTACGAGCAGTACTTC | CASSLEGQPTTYEQYF
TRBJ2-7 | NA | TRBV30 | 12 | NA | TGTGCCTGGAGTGACCCGATCTACGAGCAGTACTTC | CAWSDPIYEQYF
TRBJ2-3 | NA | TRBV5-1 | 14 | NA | TGCGCCAGTACCCCCCAACAGGGAGGGAATACGCAGTATTTT | CASTPQQGGNTQYF
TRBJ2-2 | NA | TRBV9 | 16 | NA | TGTGCCAGCAGCGTAGCCGTCGGAGCGAACACCGGGGAGCTGTTTTTT | CASSVAVGANTGELFF
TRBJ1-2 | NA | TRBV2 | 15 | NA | TGTGCCAGCATGTCCTTGGCAGTACGCCCCTATGGCTACACCTTC | CASMSLAVRPYGYTF
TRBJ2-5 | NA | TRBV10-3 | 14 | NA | TGTGCCATCAGTGAGTCGGGTAGCCAGGGGAGCCAGTACTTC | CAISESGSQGSQYF